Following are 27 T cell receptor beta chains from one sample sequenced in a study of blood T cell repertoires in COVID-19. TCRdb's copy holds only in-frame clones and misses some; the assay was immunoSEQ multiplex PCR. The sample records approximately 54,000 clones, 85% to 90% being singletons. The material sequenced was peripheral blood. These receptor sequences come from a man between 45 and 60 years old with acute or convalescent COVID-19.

The CDR3 reads CASSLGTSGRSPDTQYF. CDR3 nucleotides: TGCGCCAGCAGCTTAGGGACTAGCGGGAGGAGTCCAGATACGCAGTATTTT. V and J are TRBV5-1 and TRBJ2-3, with 15 bases matching TRBD2. CDR1 SGHRS and CDR2 YFSETQ come from the germline V gene. J lost 4 bases, V lost 2 bases, and 5 bases had no gene match. The CDR3 has 17 amino acids.

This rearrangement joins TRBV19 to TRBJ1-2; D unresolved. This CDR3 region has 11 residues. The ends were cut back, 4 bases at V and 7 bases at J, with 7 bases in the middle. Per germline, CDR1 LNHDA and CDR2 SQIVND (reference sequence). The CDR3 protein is CASSKGVGYTF. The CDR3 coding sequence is TGTGCCAGTAGTAAGGGAGTTGGCTACACCTTC.

The CDR3 loop reads CASSSPGGTDTQYF. The CDR3, as DNA: TGTGCCAGCAGCTCCCCTGGGGGGACAGATACGCAGTATTTT. This chain links TRBV11-3 with TRBJ2-3; a weak D match, TRBD2 (6 bases). V was trimmed by 4 bases and J by 3 bases, leaving 11 bases between them. The CDR3 runs to 14 residues. Looked up from germline, CDR1 is SGHNT and CDR2 is YENEEA.

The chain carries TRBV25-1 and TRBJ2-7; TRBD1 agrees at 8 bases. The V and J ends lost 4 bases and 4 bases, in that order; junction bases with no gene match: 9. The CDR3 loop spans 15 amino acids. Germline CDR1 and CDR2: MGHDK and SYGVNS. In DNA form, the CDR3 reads TGTGCCAGCAGTGGAGGACAGGGAAGACATTACGAGCAGTACTTC. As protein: CASSGGQGRHYEQYF.

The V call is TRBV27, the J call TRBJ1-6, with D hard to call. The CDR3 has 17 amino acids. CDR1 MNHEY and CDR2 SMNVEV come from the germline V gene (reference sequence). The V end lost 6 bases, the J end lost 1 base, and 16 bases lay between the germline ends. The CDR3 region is CASRPAARGSYNSPLHF. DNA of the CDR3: TGTGCCAGCAGACCAGCGGCAAGAGGATCCTATAATTCACCCCTCCACTTT.

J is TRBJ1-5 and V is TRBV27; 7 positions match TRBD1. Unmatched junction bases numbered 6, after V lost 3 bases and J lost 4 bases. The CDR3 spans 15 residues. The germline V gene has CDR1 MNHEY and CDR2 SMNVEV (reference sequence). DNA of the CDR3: TGTGCCAGCAGTTTTACAGGGGCGTATAATCAGCCCCAGCATTTT. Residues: CASSFTGAYNQPQHF.

CDR3 DNA: TGTGCCAGCAGCCGGAGTGGTCTCCCCGAGCAGTACTTC. As protein: CASSRSGLPEQYF. The chain combines TRBV5-5 with TRBJ2-7; D gene unclear. V gave up 4 bases and J gave up 6 bases, with 14 bases separating them. The CDR3 spans 13 residues. Germline CDR1 is SGHKS and CDR2 is YYEKEE (reference sequence).

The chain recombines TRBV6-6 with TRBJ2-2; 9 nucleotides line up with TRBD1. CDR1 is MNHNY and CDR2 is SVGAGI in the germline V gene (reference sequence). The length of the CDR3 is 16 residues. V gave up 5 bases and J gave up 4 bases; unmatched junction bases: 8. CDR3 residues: CASSPPGQGATGELFF. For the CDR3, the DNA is TGTGCCAGCAGTCCTCCGGGACAGGGCGCCACCGGGGAGCTGTTTTTT.

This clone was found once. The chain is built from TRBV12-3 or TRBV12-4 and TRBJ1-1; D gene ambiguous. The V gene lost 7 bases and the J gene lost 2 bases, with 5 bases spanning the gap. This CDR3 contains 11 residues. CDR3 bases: TGTGCCAGCATTACAAACACTGAAGCTTTCTTT. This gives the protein CASITNTEAFF.

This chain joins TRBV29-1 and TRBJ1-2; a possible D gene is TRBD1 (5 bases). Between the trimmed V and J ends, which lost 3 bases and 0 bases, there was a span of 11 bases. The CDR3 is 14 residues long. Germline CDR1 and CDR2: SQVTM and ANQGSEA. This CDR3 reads CSVDGAVANYGYTF. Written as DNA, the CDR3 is TGCAGCGTTGATGGGGCAGTTGCTAACTATGGCTACACCTTC.

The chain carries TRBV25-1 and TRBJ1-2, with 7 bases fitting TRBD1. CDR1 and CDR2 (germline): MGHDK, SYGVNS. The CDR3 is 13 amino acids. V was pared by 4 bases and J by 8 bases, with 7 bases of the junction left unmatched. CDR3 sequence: CASSVTGAGGYTF. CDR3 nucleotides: TGTGCCAGCAGTGTCACAGGGGCCGGAGGCTACACCTTC.

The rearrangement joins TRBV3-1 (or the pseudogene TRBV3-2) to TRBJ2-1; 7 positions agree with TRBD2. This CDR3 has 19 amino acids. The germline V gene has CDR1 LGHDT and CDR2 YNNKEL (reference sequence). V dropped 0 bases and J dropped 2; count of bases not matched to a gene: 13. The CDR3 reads CASSQDGGEGAVPYNEQFF. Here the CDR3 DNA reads TGTGCCAGCAGCCAAGATGGGGGGGAAGGAGCGGTCCCCTACAATGAGCAGTTCTTC.

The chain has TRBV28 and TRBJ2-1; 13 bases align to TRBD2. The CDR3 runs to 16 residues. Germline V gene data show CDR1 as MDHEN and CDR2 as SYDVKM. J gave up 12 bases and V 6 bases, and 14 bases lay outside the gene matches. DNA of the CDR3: TGTGCCAGCAGCCGTCAAACTAGCGGGAGGGCCTTGGGGCAGTTCTTC. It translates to CASSRQTSGRALGQFF.

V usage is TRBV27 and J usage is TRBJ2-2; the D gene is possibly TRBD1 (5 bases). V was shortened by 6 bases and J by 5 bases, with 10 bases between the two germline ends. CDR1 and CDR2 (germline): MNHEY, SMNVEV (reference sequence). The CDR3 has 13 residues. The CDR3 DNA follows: TGTGCCAGCAGCTTTCAGGGTACCGGGGAGCTGTTTTTT. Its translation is CASSFQGTGELFF.

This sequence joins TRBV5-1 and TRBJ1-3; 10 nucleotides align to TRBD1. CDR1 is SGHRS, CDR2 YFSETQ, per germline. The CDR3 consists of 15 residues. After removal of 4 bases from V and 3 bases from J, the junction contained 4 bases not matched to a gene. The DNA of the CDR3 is TGCGCCAGCAGCAGGGGACAGGGGTATGGAAACACCATATATTTT. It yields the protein CASSRGQGYGNTIYF.

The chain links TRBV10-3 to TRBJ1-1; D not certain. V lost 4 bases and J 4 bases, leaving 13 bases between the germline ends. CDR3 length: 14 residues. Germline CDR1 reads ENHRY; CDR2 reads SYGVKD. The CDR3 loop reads CAISVRGKGTEAFF. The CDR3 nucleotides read TGTGCCATCAGTGTGCGGGGAAAGGGCACTGAAGCTTTCTTT.

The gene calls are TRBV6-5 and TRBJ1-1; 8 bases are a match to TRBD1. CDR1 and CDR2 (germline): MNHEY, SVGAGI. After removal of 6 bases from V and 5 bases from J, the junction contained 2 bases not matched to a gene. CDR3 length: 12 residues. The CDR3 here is CASSRQGTEAFF. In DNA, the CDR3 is TGTGCCAGCAGCCGACAGGGGACTGAAGCTTTCTTT.

As DNA, the CDR3 is TGTGCCAGCAGCTCAACAGGGAGCGAGCAGTACTTC. As protein: CASSSTGSEQYF. The chain joins TRBV7-9 to TRBJ2-7; tentative D call: TRBD1 (6 bases). V was shortened by 4 bases and J by 6 bases, with 10 bases between the two germline ends. The CDR3 loop spans 12 amino acids. Germline CDR1 reads SEHNR; CDR2 reads FQNEAQ (reference sequence). The entire variable domain, with the rest obtained from reference TRBV7-9 and TRBJ2-7, is as follows: DTGVSQNPRHKITKRGQNVTFRCDPISEHNRLYWYRQTLGQGPEFLTYFQNEAQLEKSRLLSDRFSAERPKGSFSTLEIQRTEQGDSAMYLCASSSTGSEQYFGPGTRLTVT.

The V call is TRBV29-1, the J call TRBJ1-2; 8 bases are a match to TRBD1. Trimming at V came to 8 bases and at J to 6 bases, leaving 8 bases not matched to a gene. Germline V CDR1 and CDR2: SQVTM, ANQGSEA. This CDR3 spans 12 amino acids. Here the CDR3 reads CSYGQGGDGYTF. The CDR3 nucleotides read TGCAGCTATGGACAGGGAGGGGATGGCTACACCTTC.

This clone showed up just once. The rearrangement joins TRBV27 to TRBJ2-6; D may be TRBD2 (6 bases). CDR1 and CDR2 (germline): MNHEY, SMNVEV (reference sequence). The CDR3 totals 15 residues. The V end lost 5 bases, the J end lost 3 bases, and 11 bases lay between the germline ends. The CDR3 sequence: CASSGPEGGANVLTF. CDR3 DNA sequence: TGTGCCAGCAGTGGGCCGGAGGGTGGGGCCAACGTCCTGACTTTC.

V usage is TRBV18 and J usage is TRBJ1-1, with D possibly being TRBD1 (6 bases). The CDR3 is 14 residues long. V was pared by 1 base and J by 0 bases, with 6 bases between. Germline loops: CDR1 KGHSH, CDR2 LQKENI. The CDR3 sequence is CASSPQGVNTEAFF. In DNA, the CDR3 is TGTGCCAGCTCACCACAGGGGGTGAACACTGAAGCTTTCTTT.

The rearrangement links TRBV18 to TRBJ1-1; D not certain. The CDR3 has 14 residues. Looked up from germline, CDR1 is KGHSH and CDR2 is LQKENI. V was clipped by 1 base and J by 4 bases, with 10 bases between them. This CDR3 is CASSPRRDGTEAFF. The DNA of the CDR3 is TGTGCCAGCTCACCACGAAGAGATGGCACTGAAGCTTTCTTT.

The DNA of the CDR3 is TGTGCCAGCAGCTTGGCCGGCACCGGGGAGCTGTTTTTT. Translating it yields CASSLAGTGELFF. The gene calls are TRBV5-4 and TRBJ2-2; D is undetermined. With 0 bases removed from V and 4 bases from J, the gap between germline ends came to 4 bases. Germline lookup yields CDR1 SGHNT and CDR2 YYREEE (reference sequence). The CDR3 consists of 13 residues.

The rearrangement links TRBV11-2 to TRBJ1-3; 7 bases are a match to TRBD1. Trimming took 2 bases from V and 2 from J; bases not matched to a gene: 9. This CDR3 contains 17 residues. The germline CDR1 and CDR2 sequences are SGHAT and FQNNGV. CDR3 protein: CASSLIRSRGTGNTIYF. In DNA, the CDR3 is TGTGCCAGCAGCTTAATCCGTTCCAGGGGGACTGGAAACACCATATATTTT.

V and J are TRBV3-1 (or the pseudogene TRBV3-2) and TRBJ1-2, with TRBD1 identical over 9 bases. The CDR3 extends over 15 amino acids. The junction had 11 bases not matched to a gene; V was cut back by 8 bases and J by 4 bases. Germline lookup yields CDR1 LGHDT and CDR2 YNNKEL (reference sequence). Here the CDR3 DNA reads TGTGCCAGCGCCCATCCGGGACAGGGATTCTATGGCTACACCTTC. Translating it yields CASAHPGQGFYGYTF.

CDR3 DNA: TGTGCCACCAGTGACGGGTACGAGCAGTACTTC. Translated, it gives CATSDGYEQYF. The chain carries TRBV24-1 and TRBJ2-7, with D unresolved. CDR1 and CDR2 from the germline V gene are KGHDR and SFDVKD. V dropped 4 bases and J dropped 4 bases, with 4 bases sitting between them. The CDR3 is 11 residues long.

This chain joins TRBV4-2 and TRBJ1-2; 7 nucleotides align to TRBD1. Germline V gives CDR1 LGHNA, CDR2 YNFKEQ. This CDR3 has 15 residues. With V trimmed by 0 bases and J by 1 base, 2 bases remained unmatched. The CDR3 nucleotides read TGTGCCAGCAGCCAAGATCAGGGGGGTAACTATGGCTACACCTTC. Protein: CASSQDQGGNYGYTF.